This T cell receptor (beta chain) was profiled in a study of T cell responses to AZD1222 COVID-19 vaccine. Study information: Doses given second, at about 4 or about 12 weeks, were pooled.

As to this clone: The antigen is undetermined.

Profiling relied on immunoSEQ multiplex PCR, and the TCRdb table lists in-frame clones only, not all of them. The sample lists roughly 140,000 clones; less than 95% were seen once. Study-wide results and caveats: Two AZD1222 doses significantly raised spike-specific TCR breadth and depth over controls.

The TCR originated in an adult in good health. The material was peripheral blood, obtained on day 0 of AZD1222 vaccination.

The CDR3 loop reads CASSARYRGRGYNEQFF. The CDR3 bases are TGTGCCAGCAGCGCCCGATACAGGGGGCGAGGTTACAATGAGCAGTTCTTC. The chain uses TRBV7-6 and TRBJ2-1, with TRBD1 matching over 9 bases. The CDR3 consists of 17 residues. V was pared by 5 bases and J by 4 bases, with 12 bases of the junction left unmatched. CDR1 is SGHVS, CDR2 FNYEAQ, per germline. The full variable domain, its missing parts supplied by reference TRBV7-6 and TRBJ2-1, is GAGVSQSPRYKVTKRGQDVALRCDPISGHVSLYWYRQALGQGPEFLTYFNYEAQQDKSGLPNDRFSAERPEGSISTLTIQRTEQRDSAMYRCASSARYRGRGYNEQFFGPGTRLTVL.